A single sample is the source of the 22 T cell receptor beta chains below, sequenced in a study of cytomegalovirus exposure and HLA in healthy donors. The PCR made use of 60 Vbeta and 13 Jbeta primers. Generated by immunoSEQ multiplex PCR, the TCRdb table keeps only in-frame clones and is missing some. The data show tens of thousands of clones, approximately 70% seen once. The sequencing sample was made of PBMCs. The receptors here all came from a man aged 45-65 years in good health and CMV-seronegative.

The chain is built from TRBV27 and TRBJ1-5; weak D call: TRBD1 (6 bases). Germline CDR1 MNHEY, CDR2 SMNVEV (reference sequence). Trimming left V 3 bases short and J 0 bases short, with 9 bases between. The CDR3 spans 15 residues. The DNA of the CDR3 is TGTGCCAGCAGTTTGGGCAGGGGTAGCAATCAGCCCCAGCATTTT. Amino acid sequence: CASSLGRGSNQPQHF.

This chain uses TRBV5-4 with TRBJ1-2, with 9 bases aligning to TRBD1. After removal of 3 bases from V and 4 bases from J, the junction contained 4 bases not matched to a gene. Germline V gives CDR1 SGHNT, CDR2 YYREEE (reference sequence). The CDR3 spans 14 residues. The CDR3: CASSSLQGAYGYTF. The CDR3, as DNA: TGTGCCAGCAGCTCCCTACAGGGGGCCTATGGCTACACCTTC.

Concerning this clone: A read error may produce the germline difference seen at one junction end. The CDR3 protein is CSSRSRETQYF. The DNA of the CDR3 is TGTTCCAGCAGATCGCGGGAGACCCAGTACTTC. The chain employs TRBV7-9 and TRBJ2-5; D gene unclear. The CDR3 runs 11 residues. CDR1 and CDR2 from the germline V gene are SEHNR and FQNEAQ (reference sequence).

V and J are TRBV6-5 and TRBJ1-4; D might be TRBD1 (6 bases). CDR1 is MNHEY and CDR2 is SVGAGI in the germline V gene. Trimming removed 6 bases at V and 6 bases at J, with 11 bases between. The CDR3 totals 13 residues. The CDR3 sequence: CASSDRPDEKLFF. CDR3 in DNA: TGTGCCAGCAGCGACAGGCCGGATGAAAAACTGTTTTTT.

The chain couples TRBV5-6 to TRBJ2-2; 9 nucleotides match TRBD1. This CDR3 is 14 amino acids long. CDR1 SGHDT and CDR2 YYEEEE come from the germline V gene. The ends lost 5 bases at V and 7 bases at J; junction bases unmatched: 6. CDR3 sequence (DNA): TGTGCCAGCAGGGGACAGGGCGTCGACGGGGAGCTGTTTTTT. Translating gives CASRGQGVDGELFF.

V gene TRBV9 combines with J gene TRBJ2-7, with D unclear. This CDR3 is 13 amino acids long. V was shortened by 4 bases and J by 0 bases, with 8 bases between the two germline ends. In germline, CDR1 is SGDLS, CDR2 YYNGEE. CDR3 loop: CASSPPSSYEQYF. The CDR3 DNA reads as TGTGCCAGCAGCCCCCCGAGCTCCTACGAGCAGTACTTC.

This chain uses TRBV2 with TRBJ2-3, with a weak D call TRBD2 (5 bases). The CDR3 length is 15 residues. Trimming took 6 bases from V and 2 from J, leaving 15 bases between them. The germline CDR1 and CDR2 sequences are SNHLY and FYNNEI. The DNA of the CDR3 is TGTGCCAGCAGCGGGAAGAGGAGCTACACAGATACGCAGTATTTT. Translating it yields CASSGKRSYTDTQYF.

The J gene is TRBJ1-5, the V gene TRBV12-5; D gene unclear. CDR1 and CDR2 from the germline V gene are LGHNT and FRNRAP. The CDR3 runs 13 residues. The V and J ends lost 0 bases and 6 bases respectively, with 6 bases between them. The CDR3 bases are TGTGCTAGTGGTTTGGTAGAGGGTCAGCCCCAGCATTTT. Translating it yields CASGLVEGQPQHF.

V and J are TRBV9 and TRBJ2-7; D might be TRBD1 (5 bases). CDR1 SGDLS and CDR2 YYNGEE come from the germline V gene. V lost 4 bases and J 0 bases, leaving 14 bases between the germline ends. CDR3 length: 15 amino acids. Written as DNA, the CDR3 is TGTGCCAGCAGCCCAAGAGACAGTTCCTCCTACGAGCAGTACTTC. As protein: CASSPRDSSSYEQYF.

This clone was seen only once. The chain links TRBV27 to TRBJ1-2, with TRBD1 matching over 8 bases. This CDR3 has 11 residues. Trimming removed 8 bases from V and 4 bases from J; junction bases left unmatched: 0. Germline CDR1 reads MNHEY; CDR2 reads SMNVEV (reference sequence). The CDR3 region is CASGQGYGYTF. The DNA of the CDR3 is TGTGCCAGCGGACAGGGCTATGGCTACACCTTC.

This clone was observed a handful of times. In nucleotides, the CDR3 is TGTGCCAGTAGTATTCGTCGCAGGGACTATGGCTACACCTTC. This translates into CASSIRRRDYGYTF. The chain is built from TRBV19 and TRBJ1-2; D might be TRBD1 (5 bases). Germline assignment: CDR1 LNHDA and CDR2 SQIVND (reference sequence). This CDR3 region has 14 residues. Trimming removed 3 bases at V and 3 bases at J, with 11 bases between. Drawing the rest from reference TRBV19 and TRBJ1-2, the complete variable domain is DGGITQSPKYLFRKEGQNVTLSCEQNLNHDAMYWYRQDPGQGLRLIYYSQIVNDFQKGDIAEGYSVSREKKESFPLTVTSAQKNPTAFYLCASSIRRRDYGYTFGSGTRLTVV.

V gene TRBV29-1 combines with J gene TRBJ1-3; D unresolved. The CDR3 runs to 13 residues. CDR1 SQVTM and CDR2 ANQGSEA come from the germline V gene. Trimming shortened V by 6 bases and J by 4 bases, and 13 bases separated the two germline ends. The CDR3 is CSVSRVEGNTIYF. The DNA of the CDR3 is TGCAGCGTCAGTCGGGTGGAAGGAAACACCATATATTTT.

Only a few counts were recorded for this clone. The chain carries TRBV30 and TRBJ2-1, with 8 positions matching TRBD2. This CDR3 spans 14 amino acids. Germline V gene lookup returns CDR1 GTSNPN and CDR2 SVGIG (reference sequence). Trimming removed 4 bases from V and 8 bases from J; junction bases left unmatched: 10. Here the CDR3 reads CAWMYPGGLYEQFF. In nucleotides, the CDR3 is TGTGCCTGGATGTATCCGGGGGGGCTCTATGAGCAGTTCTTC.

The chain combines TRBV5-6 with TRBJ1-1; 12 bases line up with TRBD1. CDR3 length equals 16 residues. Germline V CDR1 and CDR2: SGHDT, YYEEEE. V lost 2 bases, J lost 3 bases, and 5 bases stayed unmatched. CDR3 nucleotides: TGTGCCAGCAGCTTCGGGACAGGGGGCAGTCACACTGAAGCTTTCTTT. It codes for CASSFGTGGSHTEAFF. The full variable domain, with the rest looked up from reference TRBV5-6 and TRBJ1-1, is DAGVTQSPTHLIKTRGQQVTLRCSPKSGHDTVSWYQQALGQGPQFIFQYYEEEERQRGNFPDRFSGHQFPNYSSELNVNALLLGDSALYLCASSFGTGGSHTEAFFGQGTRLTVV.

The chain carries TRBV5-1 and TRBJ2-7, with 8 bases fitting TRBD1. Germline V gives CDR1 SGHRS, CDR2 YFSETQ. The CDR3 loop spans 15 amino acids. Trimming removed 4 bases from V and 3 bases from J; junction bases left unmatched: 9. Here the CDR3 reads CASSGPGQARYEQYF. CDR3 coding DNA: TGCGCCAGCAGCGGACCGGGACAGGCCCGCTACGAGCAGTACTTC.

This sequence joins TRBV7-9 and TRBJ1-4; the match to TRBD1 covers 9 bases. The length of the CDR3 is 16 residues. CDR1 is SEHNR, CDR2 FQNEAQ, per germline (reference sequence). With 4 bases clipped from V and 8 bases from J, the junction kept 11 bases outside the gene matches. The CDR3 protein is CASSSTGTGLQEKLFF. CDR3 in DNA: TGTGCCAGCAGCTCGACCGGGACAGGGTTACAGGAAAAACTGTTTTTT.

V gene TRBV4-1 combines with J gene TRBJ1-3; 7 bases agree with TRBD1. The CDR3 sequence is 17 residues long. The V gene's germline CDR1 is MGHRA and CDR2 YSYEKL. V lost 0 bases and J lost 3; bases outside the gene matches: 8. Here the CDR3 reads CASSQDRTGTVGNTIYF. The DNA for the CDR3 is TGCGCCAGCAGCCAAGACCGTACGGGGACAGTTGGAAACACCATATATTTT.

The CDR3: CASSFGRASTEAFF. Here the CDR3 DNA reads TGTGCCAGCAGCTTCGGCAGGGCCAGCACTGAAGCTTTCTTT. The chain uses TRBV11-1 and TRBJ1-1, with TRBD1 as a possible D gene (5 bases). Germline V gives CDR1 SGHAT, CDR2 FQDESV (reference sequence). V was clipped by 3 bases and J by 4 bases, with 12 bases between them. This CDR3 comprises 14 residues.

V gene TRBV6-1 combines with J gene TRBJ1-1, with 10 bases identical to TRBD1. The V gene end was trimmed by 1 base and the J gene end by 8 bases; junction bases not matched to a gene: 4. The V gene's germline CDR1 is MNHNS and CDR2 SASEGT. This CDR3 region has 14 residues. This CDR3 is CASSEVWTGGEAFF. Written as DNA, the CDR3 is TGTGCCAGCAGTGAAGTGTGGACAGGGGGAGAAGCTTTCTTT.

This clone was seen only a few times. The V and J genes are TRBV10-2 and TRBJ2-7; TRBD1 is a possible D gene (5 bases). V was cut by 10 bases and J by 2 bases, with 15 bases left in between. This CDR3 comprises 13 residues. Per germline, CDR1 WSHSY and CDR2 SAAADI. The CDR3: CATLSDRAYEQYF. The CDR3 DNA reads as TGCGCCACCCTCAGCGACAGAGCCTACGAGCAGTACTTC.

The chain employs TRBV30 and TRBJ2-2; D ambiguous. CDR3 length: 13 amino acids. The V and J ends lost 0 bases and 5 bases respectively, with 7 bases between them. CDR1 and CDR2 from the germline V gene are GTSNPN and SVGIG (reference sequence). The CDR3 sequence is CAWSVSGTGELFF. In DNA, the CDR3 is TGTGCCTGGAGTGTCTCGGGTACCGGGGAGCTGTTTTTT. Full variable domain (outside the CDR3, taken from reference TRBV30 and TRBJ2-2): SQTIHQWPATLVQPVGSPLSLECTVEGTSNPNLYWYRQAAGRGLQLLFYSVGIGQISSEVPQNLSASRPQDRQFILSSKKLLLSDSGFYLCAWSVSGTGELFFGEGSRLTVL.

With regard to this clone: One end of the junction does not line up with germline, which may come from a read error. The V and J genes are TRBV27 and TRBJ1-1; weak D call: TRBD1 (5 bases). Germline CDR1 reads MNHEY; CDR2 reads SMNVEV (reference sequence). This CDR3 contains 13 residues. The CDR3 sequence is CASGFSGDTEAFF. The CDR3 region has the DNA TGTGCCAGCGGTTTTTCGGGGGACACTGAAGCTTTCTTT.